What follows are 7 T cell receptor beta chains derived from one specimen sequenced in a study of memory CD8 T cells in hepatitis C reinfection. Time point here: late/post reinfection, 12 to 24 weeks after detection. TCR sequencing was done directly ex vivo on sorted cells, without expansion in vitro. Sequenced by immunoSEQ multiplex PCR; TCRdb stores in-frame clones only, minus some. Of approximately 46,000 clones in the sample, 75% to 90% were seen once. The sequenced material came from naive CD8+ T cells sorted from blood. These receptors all come from a man aged 18 to 29 with hepatitis C virus infection.

The V and J genes are TRBV14 and TRBJ1-1, with 7 bases fitting TRBD1. This CDR3 is 15 amino acids long. V shed 2 bases and J 1 base; nucleotides not matched to a gene: 4. Germline assignment: CDR1 SGHDN and CDR2 FVKESK. CDR3 protein: CASSQWTGANTEAFF. The CDR3 bases are TGTGCCAGCAGCCAATGGACAGGTGCGAACACTGAAGCTTTCTTT. Supplemented by reference TRBV14 and TRBJ1-1, the full variable domain reads EAGVTQFPSHSVIEKGQTVTLRCDPISGHDNLYWYRRVMGKEIKFLLHFVKESKQDESGMPNNRFLAERTGGTYSTLKVQPAELEDSGVYFCASSQWTGANTEAFFGQGTRLTVV.

The chain has TRBV29-1 and TRBJ1-2; perhaps TRBD1 as D (5 bases). This CDR3 comprises 12 residues. Looked up from germline, CDR1 is SQVTM and CDR2 is ANQGSEA. Deletions cut 4 bases from V and 0 bases from J, with 6 bases between. CDR3 amino acids: CSVAGTNYGYTF. The CDR3 DNA sequence: TGCAGCGTTGCAGGGACTAACTATGGCTACACCTTC.

The gene calls are TRBV5-1 and TRBJ1-1; a possible D gene is TRBD1 (5 bases). Trimming pared 7 bases from V and 0 bases from J, leaving 13 bases between. CDR1 and CDR2 (germline): SGHRS, YFSETQ. The CDR3 has 14 residues. CDR3 sequence reads: CASGYRGLNTEAFF. CDR3 bases: TGCGCCAGCGGATATAGGGGCCTGAACACTGAAGCTTTCTTT.

J is TRBJ1-1 and V is TRBV9; 7 bases match TRBD1. Trimming cost V 3 bases and J 1 base; bases outside gene matches: 6. This CDR3 has 15 residues. CDR1 is SGDLS, CDR2 YYNGEE, per germline. Written as DNA, the CDR3 is TGTGCCAGCAGCGCCATACAGGGGTCGAACACTGAAGCTTTCTTT. Translation gives CASSAIQGSNTEAFF.

V is TRBV5-1 and J is TRBJ1-1; D ambiguous. V dropped 3 bases and J dropped 2 bases, with 11 bases sitting between them. This CDR3 spans 14 amino acids. Germline-derived CDR1 and CDR2 are SGHRS and YFSETQ. The CDR3, as DNA: TGCGCCAGCAGCTCTGGGGAGGGCAACACTGAAGCTTTCTTT. It yields the protein CASSSGEGNTEAFF.

The rearrangement links TRBV5-1 to TRBJ2-6; a weak D match, TRBD2 (6 bases). The germline CDR1 and CDR2 sequences are SGHRS and YFSETQ. Trimming shortened V by 1 base and J by 2 bases, and 7 bases separated the two germline ends. The CDR3 sequence is 15 residues long. The CDR3 is CASSLRGTGANVLTF. The CDR3 region has the DNA TGCGCCAGCAGCTTGCGGGGGACTGGGGCCAACGTCCTGACTTTC.

V is TRBV7-3 and J is TRBJ1-1, with D tentatively TRBD1 (5 bases). The CDR3 runs 13 residues. Per germline, CDR1 SGHTA and CDR2 FQGTGA. The ends were cut back, 4 bases at V and 1 base at J, with 7 bases in the middle. CDR3 sequence reads: CASSWGGNTEAFF. CDR3 coding DNA: TGTGCCAGCAGCTGGGGGGGGAACACTGAAGCTTTCTTT.